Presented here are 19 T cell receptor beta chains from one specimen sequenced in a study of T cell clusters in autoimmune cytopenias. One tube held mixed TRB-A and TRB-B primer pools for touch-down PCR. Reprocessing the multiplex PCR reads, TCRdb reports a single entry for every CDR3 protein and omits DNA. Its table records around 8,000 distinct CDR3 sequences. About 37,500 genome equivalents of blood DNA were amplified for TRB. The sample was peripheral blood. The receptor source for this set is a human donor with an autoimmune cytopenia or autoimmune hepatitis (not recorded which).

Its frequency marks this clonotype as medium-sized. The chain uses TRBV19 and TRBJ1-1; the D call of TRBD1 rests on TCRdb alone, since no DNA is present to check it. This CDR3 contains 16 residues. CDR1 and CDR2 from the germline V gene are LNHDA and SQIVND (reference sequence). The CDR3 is CASGLGQGDVNTEAFF.

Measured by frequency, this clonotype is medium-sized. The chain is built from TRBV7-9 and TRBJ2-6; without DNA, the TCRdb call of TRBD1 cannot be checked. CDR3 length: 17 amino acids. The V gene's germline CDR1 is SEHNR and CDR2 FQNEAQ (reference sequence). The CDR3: CASSLVGQGIGANVLTF.

This chain's CDR3 is CASSPPSSGGQSKKFF. V is TRBV6-5 and J is TRBJ2-1; with no DNA, the TCRdb D assignment of TRBD2 cannot be verified. This CDR3 region has 16 residues. The germline V gene has CDR1 MNHEY and CDR2 SVGAGI.

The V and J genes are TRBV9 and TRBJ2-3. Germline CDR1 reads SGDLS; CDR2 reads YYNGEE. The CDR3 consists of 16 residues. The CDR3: CASSVVGFSGTDTQYF.

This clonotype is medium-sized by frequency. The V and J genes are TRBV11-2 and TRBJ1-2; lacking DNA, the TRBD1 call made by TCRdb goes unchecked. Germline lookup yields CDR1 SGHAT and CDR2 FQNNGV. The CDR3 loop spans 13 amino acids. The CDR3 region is CASSPGRTYGYTF.

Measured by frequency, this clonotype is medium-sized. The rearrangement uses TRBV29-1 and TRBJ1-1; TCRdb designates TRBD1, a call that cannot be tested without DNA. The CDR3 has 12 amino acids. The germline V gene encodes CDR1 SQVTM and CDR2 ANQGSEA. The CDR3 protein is CSVPRTGTQAFF.

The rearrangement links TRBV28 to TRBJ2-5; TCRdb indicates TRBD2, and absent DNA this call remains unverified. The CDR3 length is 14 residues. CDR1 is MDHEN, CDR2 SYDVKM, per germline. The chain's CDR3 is CASSVPSDQETQYF.

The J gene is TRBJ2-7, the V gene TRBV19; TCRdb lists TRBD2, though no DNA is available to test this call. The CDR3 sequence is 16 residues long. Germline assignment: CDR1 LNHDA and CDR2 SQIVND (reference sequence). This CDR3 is CASSIRIAGGYYEQYF.

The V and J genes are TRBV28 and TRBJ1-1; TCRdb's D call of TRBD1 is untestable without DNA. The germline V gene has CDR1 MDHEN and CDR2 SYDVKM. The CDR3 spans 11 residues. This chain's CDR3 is CAARGYTEAFF. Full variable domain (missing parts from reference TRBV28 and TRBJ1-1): DVKVTQSSRYLVKRTGEKVFLECVQDMDHENMFWYRQDPGLGLRLIYFSYDVKMKEKGDIPEGYSVSREKKERFSLILESASTNQTSMYLCAARGYTEAFFGQGTRLTVV.

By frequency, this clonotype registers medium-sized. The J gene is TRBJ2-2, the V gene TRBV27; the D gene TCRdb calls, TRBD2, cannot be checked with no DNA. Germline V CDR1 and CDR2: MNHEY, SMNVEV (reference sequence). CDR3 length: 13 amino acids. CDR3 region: CSTGHQNTGELFF.

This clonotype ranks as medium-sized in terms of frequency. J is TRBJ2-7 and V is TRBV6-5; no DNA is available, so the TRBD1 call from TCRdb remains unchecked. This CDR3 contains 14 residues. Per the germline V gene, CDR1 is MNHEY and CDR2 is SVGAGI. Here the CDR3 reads CASSYRPGTHEQYF.

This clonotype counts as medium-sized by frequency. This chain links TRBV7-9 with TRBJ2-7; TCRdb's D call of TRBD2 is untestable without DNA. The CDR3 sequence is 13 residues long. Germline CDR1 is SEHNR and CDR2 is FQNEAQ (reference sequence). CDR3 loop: CASSSPASYEQYF. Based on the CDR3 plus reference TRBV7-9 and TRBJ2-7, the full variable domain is DTGVSQNPRHKITKRGQNVTFRCDPISEHNRLYWYRQTLGQGPEFLTYFQNEAQLEKSRLLSDRFSAERPKGSFSTLEIQRTEQGDSAMYLCASSSPASYEQYFGPGTRLTVT.

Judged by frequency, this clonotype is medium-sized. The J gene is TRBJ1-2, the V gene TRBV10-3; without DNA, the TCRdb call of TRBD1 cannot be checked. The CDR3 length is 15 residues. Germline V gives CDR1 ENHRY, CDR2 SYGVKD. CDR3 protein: CAISGNRGQGYGYTF.

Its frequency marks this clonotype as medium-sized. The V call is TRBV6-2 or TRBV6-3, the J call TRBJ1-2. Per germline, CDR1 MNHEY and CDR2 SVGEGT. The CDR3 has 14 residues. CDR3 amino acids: CASSLVGANYGYTF.

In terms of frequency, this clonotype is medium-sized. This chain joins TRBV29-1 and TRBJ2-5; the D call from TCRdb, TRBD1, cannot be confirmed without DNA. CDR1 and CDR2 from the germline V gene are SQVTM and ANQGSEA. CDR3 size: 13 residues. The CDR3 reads CSVESGRKETQYF.

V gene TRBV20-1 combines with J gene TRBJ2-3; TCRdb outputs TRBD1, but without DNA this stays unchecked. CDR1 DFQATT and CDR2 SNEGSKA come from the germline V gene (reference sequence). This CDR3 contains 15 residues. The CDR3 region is CSATDRGRSTDTQYF.

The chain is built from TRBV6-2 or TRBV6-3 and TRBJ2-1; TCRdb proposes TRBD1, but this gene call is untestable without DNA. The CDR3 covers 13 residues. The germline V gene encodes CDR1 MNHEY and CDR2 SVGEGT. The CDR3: CASSGQGIAEQFF.

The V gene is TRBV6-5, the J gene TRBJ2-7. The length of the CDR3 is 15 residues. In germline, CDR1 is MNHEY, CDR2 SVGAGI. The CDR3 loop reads CASSYSNGGPETQYF.

The CDR3 region is CATSRAGVDTQYF. The chain has TRBV15 and TRBJ2-3; TCRdb lists TRBD1, though no DNA is available to test this call. The germline V gene encodes CDR1 LNHNV and CDR2 YYDKDF (reference sequence). This CDR3 has 13 amino acids.